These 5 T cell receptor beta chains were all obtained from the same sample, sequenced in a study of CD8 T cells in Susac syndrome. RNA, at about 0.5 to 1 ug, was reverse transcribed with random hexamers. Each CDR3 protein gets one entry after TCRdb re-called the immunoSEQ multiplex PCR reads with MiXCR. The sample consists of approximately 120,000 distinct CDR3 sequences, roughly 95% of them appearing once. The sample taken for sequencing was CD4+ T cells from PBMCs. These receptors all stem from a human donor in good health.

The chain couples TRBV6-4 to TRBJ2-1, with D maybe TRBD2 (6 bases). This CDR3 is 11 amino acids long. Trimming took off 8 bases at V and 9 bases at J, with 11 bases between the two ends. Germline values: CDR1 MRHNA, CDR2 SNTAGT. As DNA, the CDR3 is TGTGCCAGCCCCGGAGCGGGTGAGCAGTTCTTC. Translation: CASPGAGEQFF.

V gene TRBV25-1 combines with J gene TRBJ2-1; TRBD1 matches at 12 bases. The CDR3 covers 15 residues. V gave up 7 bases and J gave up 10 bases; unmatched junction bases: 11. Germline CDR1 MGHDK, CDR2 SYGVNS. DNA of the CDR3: TGTGCCAGCACCCCAGCCGGGACAGGGGGCGGAGAGCAGTTCTTC. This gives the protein CASTPAGTGGGEQFF.

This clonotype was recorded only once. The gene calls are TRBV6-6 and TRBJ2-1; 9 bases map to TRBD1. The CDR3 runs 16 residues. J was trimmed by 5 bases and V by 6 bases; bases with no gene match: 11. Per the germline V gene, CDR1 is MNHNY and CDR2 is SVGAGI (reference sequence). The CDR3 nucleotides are TGTGCCAGCAGGGGACGGGACAGGGAGGGGAACAATGAGCAGTTCTTC. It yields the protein CASRGRDREGNNEQFF.

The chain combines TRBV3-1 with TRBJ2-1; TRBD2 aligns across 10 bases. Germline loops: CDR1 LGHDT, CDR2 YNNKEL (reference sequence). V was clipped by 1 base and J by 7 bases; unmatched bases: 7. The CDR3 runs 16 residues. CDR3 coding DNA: TGTGCCAGCAGCCAAGCCCCAGCGGGAGGGCCTAATGAGCAGTTCTTC. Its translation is CASSQAPAGGPNEQFF.

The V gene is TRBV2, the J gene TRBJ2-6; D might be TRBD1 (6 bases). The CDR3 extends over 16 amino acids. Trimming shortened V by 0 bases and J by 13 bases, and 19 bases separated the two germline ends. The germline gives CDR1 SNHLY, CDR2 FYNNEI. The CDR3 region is CASSEAYRVGHGVLTF. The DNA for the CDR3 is TGTGCCAGCAGTGAAGCCTACAGGGTGGGCCACGGAGTCCTGACTTTC.